The clone carrying this T cell receptor beta chain appeared once. Antigen specificity is unknown. This sample was taken from a study of shared clonotypes between healthy human individuals. Overall study findings and caveats: Among non-shared clonotypes, generation probabilities were lower than among those shared by all four donors. Sharing of clonotypes among donors was expected to vary with sequencing depth.

The authors divided CD4+ cells into CD45RA+ naive and CD45RA-negative memory subsets. Authors' methods: Filtering differed because ImmunoSEQ produced junction-only sequences that carried no quality scores. Using immunoSEQ multiplex PCR, the repertoire was profiled, and TCRdb retains in-frame clones only, with some absent. The V and J calls and clone size come from that table; D and trimming were worked out from the DNA. The data contain 2.3 million or so clones, approximately 93% of them seen just once; the ten biggest clones take up under 0.45%. CDR3 length: 16 residues. Germline V gene data show CDR1 as SGHRS and CDR2 as YFSETQ. V dropped 6 bases and J dropped 4; count of bases not matched to a gene: 7.

The sample comprised naive CD4+ T cells from PBMCs. The subset denotes: CD45RA+ positively selected. The chain couples TRBV5-1 to TRBJ2-1; 13 bases are shared with TRBD2. This receptor was obtained from a young man in good health. Some clones in this sample may be carry-over from other donors' samples. As DNA, the CDR3 is TGCGCCAGCACCCAAACGGGACTAGCGGGATACAATGAGCAGTTCTTC. It yields the protein CASTQTGLAGYNEQFF.